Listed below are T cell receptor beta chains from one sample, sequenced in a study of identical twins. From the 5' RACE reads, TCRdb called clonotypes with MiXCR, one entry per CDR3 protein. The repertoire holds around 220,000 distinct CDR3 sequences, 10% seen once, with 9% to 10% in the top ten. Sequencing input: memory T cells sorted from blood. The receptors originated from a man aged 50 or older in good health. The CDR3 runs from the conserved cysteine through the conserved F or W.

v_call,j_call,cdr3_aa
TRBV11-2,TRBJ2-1,CASSLQGPNEQFF
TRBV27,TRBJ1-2,CASSGATGNYGYTF
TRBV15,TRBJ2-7,CATSSPGQGALEQYF
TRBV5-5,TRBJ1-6,CASSLQGNSPLHF
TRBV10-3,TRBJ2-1,CAISESQWASGSYNEQFF
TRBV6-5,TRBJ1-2,CASSYERDGISSYTF
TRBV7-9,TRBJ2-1,CASSLPHRISNNEQFF
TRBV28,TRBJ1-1,CASSLGRQAFF
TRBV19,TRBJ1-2,CASSIVRIPNYGYTF
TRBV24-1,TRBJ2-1,CSLGLINNEQFF
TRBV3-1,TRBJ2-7,CASSHLAGRDEQYF
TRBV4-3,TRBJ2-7,CASSQVRQGDRYEQYF
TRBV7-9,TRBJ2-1,CASSPTGGSSNEQFF
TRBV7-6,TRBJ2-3,CASSLAGARTDTQYF
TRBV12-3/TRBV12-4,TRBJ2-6,CASSSSGANVLTF
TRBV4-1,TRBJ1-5,CASSPPDRPNQPQHF
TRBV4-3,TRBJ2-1,CASSQDRLAGLGEQFF
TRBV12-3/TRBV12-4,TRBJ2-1,CASRTREYNEQFF
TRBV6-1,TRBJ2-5,CARKVGETQYF
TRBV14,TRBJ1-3,CASSLGGNPIYF
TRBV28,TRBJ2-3,CASGSSYRDTQYF
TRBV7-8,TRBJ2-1,CASSWVRRSYNEQFF
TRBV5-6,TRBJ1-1,CASSSGTGYTEAFF
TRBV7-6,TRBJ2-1,CASSLAWRGPSLYNEQFF
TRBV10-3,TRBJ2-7,CAISDLPSGTLGIEQYF
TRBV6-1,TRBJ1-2,CASRPYGHNYGYTF
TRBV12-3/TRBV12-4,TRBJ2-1,CASSPRAGRTSYNEQFF
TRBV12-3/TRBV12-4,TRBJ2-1,CASTGDGYNEQFF
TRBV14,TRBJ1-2,CASSRNRGSGGYTF
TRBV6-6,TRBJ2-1,CASSPAGGRFF
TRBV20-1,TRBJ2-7,CSAQPLQGGKTYEQYF
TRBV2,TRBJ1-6,CASSEWGTDNSPLHF
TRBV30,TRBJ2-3,CAWSQGTSTDTQYF
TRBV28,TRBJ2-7,CASSFAPGRNRYEQYF
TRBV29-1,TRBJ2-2,CSVRWDTGELFF
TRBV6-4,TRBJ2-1,CASSVGTGVFGEQFF
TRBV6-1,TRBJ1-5,CASSTGTQTNQPQHF
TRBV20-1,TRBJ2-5,CSASRGIQETQYF
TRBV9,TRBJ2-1,CASSVGVGPYNEQFF
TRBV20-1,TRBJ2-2,CSARAFGQGLAGELFF
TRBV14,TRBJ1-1,CASSQATGGTEAFF
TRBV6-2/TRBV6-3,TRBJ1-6,CASSPLRDRRAPLHF
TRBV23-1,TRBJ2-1,CASSPVATSGRENNEQFF
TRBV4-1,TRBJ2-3,CASSQVTARVEKQYF
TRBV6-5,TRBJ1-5,CASSLYGAGQPQHF
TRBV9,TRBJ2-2,CASSVEGWTGELFF
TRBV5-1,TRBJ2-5,CASSLDRPGETQYF
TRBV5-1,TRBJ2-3,CASSLGLQRTDTQYF
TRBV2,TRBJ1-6,CASSVGVRGQSPLHF
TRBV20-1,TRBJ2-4,CSAGWAPKNIQYF
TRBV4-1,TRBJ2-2,CASSSSGELFF
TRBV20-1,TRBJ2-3,CSAGISRDTQYF
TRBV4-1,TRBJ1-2,CVSSQDTGSNYGYTF
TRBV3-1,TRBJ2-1,CASSPLGTGEYNEQFF
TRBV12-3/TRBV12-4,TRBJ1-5,CASSLQRAYNQPQHF